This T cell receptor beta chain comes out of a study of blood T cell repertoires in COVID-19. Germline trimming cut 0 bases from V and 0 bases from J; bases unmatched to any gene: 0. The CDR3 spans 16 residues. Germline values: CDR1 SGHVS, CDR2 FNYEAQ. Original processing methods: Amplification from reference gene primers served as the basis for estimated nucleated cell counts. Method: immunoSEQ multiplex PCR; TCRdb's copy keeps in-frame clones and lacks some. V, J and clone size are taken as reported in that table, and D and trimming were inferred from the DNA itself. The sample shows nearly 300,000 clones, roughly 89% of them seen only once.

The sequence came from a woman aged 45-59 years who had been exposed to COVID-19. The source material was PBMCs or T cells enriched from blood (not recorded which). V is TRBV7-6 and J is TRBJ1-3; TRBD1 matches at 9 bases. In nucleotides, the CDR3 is TGTGCCAGCAGCTTAGCGGGACAGGGCTCTGGAAACACCATATATTTT. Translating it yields CASSLAGQGSGNTIYF.